A single sample gave rise to the 20 T cell receptor beta chains below, sequenced in a study of CD8 T cells in Susac syndrome. Reverse transcription of 0.5 to 1 ug RNA was performed with random hexamers. From the immunoSEQ multiplex PCR reads, TCRdb called clonotypes with MiXCR, one entry per CDR3 protein. Among 150,000 to 200,000 distinct CDR3 sequences, over 85% were seen once, and the ten largest hold around 0.11%. Sequencing was carried out using CD4+ T cells from PBMCs. Receptor source: a human donor in good health.

With regard to this clonotype: The junction departs from germline at one end; a sequencing error may be responsible. This chain links TRBV7-2 with TRBJ2-3; TRBD2 matches 8 bases. The CDR3 contains 15 residues. Germline CDR1 and CDR2: SGHTA and FQGNSA. The CDR3 nucleotides are TGTGCCAGCAGCCTAGCGGGCTGGCGCACAGATACGCAGTATTTT. This translates into CASSLAGWRTDTQYF.

V usage is TRBV7-9 and J usage is TRBJ2-7, with 8 bases aligning to TRBD1. V was pared by 4 bases and J by 5 bases, with 7 bases of the junction left unmatched. Germline assignment: CDR1 SEHNR and CDR2 FQNEAQ (reference sequence). This CDR3 comprises 14 residues. The CDR3 DNA reads TGTGCCAGCAGCTCATCGGACAGGGACCACGAGCAGTACTTC. The encoded protein is CASSSSDRDHEQYF. The complete variable domain, with remaining parts taken from reference TRBV7-9 and TRBJ2-7, reads DTGVSQNPRHKITKRGQNVTFRCDPISEHNRLYWYRQTLGQGPEFLTYFQNEAQLEKSRLLSDRFSAERPKGSFSTLEIQRTEQGDSAMYLCASSSSDRDHEQYFGPGTRLTVT.

This clonotype was recorded once. The V and J genes are TRBV30 and TRBJ1-5; D not certain. V lost 4 bases and J lost 7, with 14 bases in between. This CDR3 spans 13 amino acids. The V gene's germline CDR1 is GTSNPN and CDR2 SVGIG (reference sequence). CDR3 sequence: CAWTVGSGQPQHF. The CDR3 DNA reads TGTGCCTGGACGGTGGGGAGTGGGCAGCCCCAGCATTTT.

The rearrangement uses TRBV12-5 and TRBJ2-1, with D tentatively TRBD2 (6 bases). CDR1 and CDR2 from the germline V gene are LGHNT and FRNRAP. V lost 7 bases and J 2 bases, leaving 15 bases between the germline ends. This CDR3 contains 15 residues. In DNA, the CDR3 is TGTGCTAGTGCCCCGCCGGGCGGGACCTACAATGAGCAGTTCTTC. The encoded protein is CASAPPGGTYNEQFF.

The chain employs TRBV28 and TRBJ1-5, with 7 bases that match TRBD1. Trimming at V came to 1 base and at J to 4 bases, leaving 4 bases not matched to a gene. The CDR3 has 15 residues. CDR1 MDHEN and CDR2 SYDVKM come from the germline V gene. CDR3 sequence: CASSLYDRVNQPQHF. The DNA for the CDR3 is TGTGCCAGCAGTTTATATGACAGGGTAAATCAGCCCCAGCATTTT.

The chain combines TRBV28 with TRBJ2-5; 7 bases fit TRBD2. This CDR3 contains 14 residues. CDR1 is MDHEN and CDR2 is SYDVKM in the germline V gene. With 6 bases clipped from V and 4 bases from J, the junction kept 8 bases outside the gene matches. The CDR3 reads CASSNAGEGETQYF. CDR3 sequence (DNA): TGTGCCAGCAGCAACGCGGGGGAGGGAGAGACCCAGTACTTC.

The CDR3 coding sequence is TGTGCCAGCAGTTCATCTCCGGGACAGGGGGGAAATCAGCCCCAGCATTTT. Amino acid sequence: CASSSSPGQGGNQPQHF. The rearrangement links TRBV28 to TRBJ1-5, with 11 bases matching TRBD1. The length of the CDR3 is 17 residues. Germline assignment: CDR1 MDHEN and CDR2 SYDVKM. Trimming took 4 bases from V and 4 from J; bases not matched to a gene: 9.

V is TRBV18 and J is TRBJ2-4; D is undetermined. The CDR3 has 14 residues. Trimming took 3 bases from V and 1 from J, leaving 7 bases between them. The germline V gene encodes CDR1 KGHSH and CDR2 LQKENI. CDR3 DNA: TGTGCCAGCTCACCCCAGAGGGCCAAAAACATTCAGTACTTC. This codes for CASSPQRAKNIQYF.

The rearrangement uses TRBV4-3 and TRBJ2-3; D gene unclear. The CDR3 totals 13 residues. With 3 bases removed from V and 1 base from J, the gap between germline ends came to 5 bases. Per germline, CDR1 LGHNA and CDR2 YSLEER. The CDR3 region is CASSHPGTDTQYF. The CDR3 bases are TGCGCCAGCAGCCACCCTGGCACAGATACGCAGTATTTT.

The V and J genes are TRBV12-3 or TRBV12-4 and TRBJ1-5, with 7 bases that match TRBD1. This CDR3 is 14 amino acids long. V trimming: 5 bases; J trimming: 2 bases; junction bases outside the gene matches: 3. The CDR3 is CASSNRGRNQPQHF. CDR3 coding DNA: TGTGCCAGCAGTAACAGGGGTCGCAATCAGCCCCAGCATTTT.

CDR3 sequence: CASSLGDPRNEQFF. CDR3 coding DNA: TGTGCCAGCAGTTTGGGGGACCCAAGGAATGAGCAGTTCTTC. The chain couples TRBV12-3 or TRBV12-4 to TRBJ2-1; D possibly matches TRBD1 or TRBD2 (5 bases each). Deletions cut 3 bases from V and 7 bases from J, with 13 bases between. This CDR3 spans 14 amino acids.

The chain employs TRBV5-1 and TRBJ2-4; TRBD1 might be the D (5 bases). Germline V CDR1 and CDR2: SGHRS, YFSETQ. There are 15 residues in the CDR3. V shed 0 bases and J shed 3 bases, with 10 bases lying between them. Written as DNA, the CDR3 is TGCGCCAGCAGCTTGGATGGGGCCGGCAAAAACATTCAGTACTTC. Its translation: CASSLDGAGKNIQYF.

The V call is TRBV30, the J call TRBJ1-4; tentatively, D is TRBD1 (5 bases). The V and J ends lost 3 bases and 2 bases respectively, with 16 bases between them. The CDR3 totals 16 residues. Germline values: CDR1 GTSNPN, CDR2 SVGIG (reference sequence). As DNA, the CDR3 is TGTGCCTGGAGGCCAAGGAGGGAGGGGACTAATGAAAAACTGTTTTTT. It yields the protein CAWRPRREGTNEKLFF.

This clonotype was detected a few times. This chain links TRBV3-1 with TRBJ2-1, with D perhaps matching TRBD2 (5 bases). CDR1 and CDR2 from the germline V gene are LGHDT and YNNKEL (reference sequence). The CDR3 has 14 residues. V lost 3 bases and J 4 bases, leaving 10 bases between the germline ends. The DNA for the CDR3 is TGTGCCAGCAGCCAGAGCAGAGGGTACAATGAGCAGTTCTTC. Protein product: CASSQSRGYNEQFF.

The V and J genes are TRBV6-2 or TRBV6-3 and TRBJ2-1, with 11 positions matching TRBD2. CDR1 MNHEY and CDR2 SVGEGT come from the germline V gene. V lost 6 bases and J lost 8; bases outside the gene matches: 9. CDR3 length: 15 residues. The CDR3 sequence is CASRALAGGIDEQFF. Here the CDR3 DNA reads TGTGCCAGCAGAGCCCTAGCGGGAGGTATCGATGAGCAGTTCTTC.

This chain joins TRBV4-1 and TRBJ2-3; TRBD2 aligns across 7 bases. V was pared by 0 bases and J by 2 bases, with 5 bases of the junction left unmatched. Germline-derived CDR1 and CDR2 are MGHRA and YSYEKL. This CDR3 contains 16 residues. Written as DNA, the CDR3 is TGCGCCAGCAGCCAAGATCCGGGACTACCCACAGATACGCAGTATTTT. The encoded protein is CASSQDPGLPTDTQYF.

This rearrangement joins TRBV15 to TRBJ2-5; the D call may be TRBD1 or TRBD2 (6 bases each). CDR1 LNHNV and CDR2 YYDKDF come from the germline V gene (reference sequence). The CDR3 loop spans 15 amino acids. V lost 3 bases and J 5 bases, leaving 16 bases between the germline ends. The CDR3 protein is CATSRSQGTLETQYF. As DNA, the CDR3 is TGTGCCACCAGCAGGTCGCAGGGGACTTTGGAGACCCAGTACTTC.

The chain has TRBV28 and TRBJ2-3; D possibly corresponds to TRBD2 (7 bases). Germline V lookup: CDR1 MDHEN, CDR2 SYDVKM. This CDR3 is 15 amino acids long. Trimming shortened V by 3 bases and J by 6 bases, and 16 bases separated the two germline ends. This CDR3 reads CASSLRGGRTDTQYF. The CDR3 region has the DNA TGTGCCAGCAGTTTGAGGGGGGGTAGGACGGATACGCAGTATTTT.

Notes on this clonotype: The CDR3 does not close with the conserved phenylalanine or tryptophan, likely indicating a read error. The chain joins TRBV4-3 to TRBJ2-7; 7 bases agree with TRBD1. J lost 3 bases, V lost 4 bases, and 6 bases had no gene match. The CDR3 spans 14 residues. The germline CDR1 and CDR2 sequences are LGHNA and YSLEER. The CDR3 region has the DNA TGCGCCAGCAGCCCGACAGGGACAAGCTACGAGCAGTACTCC. It codes for CASSPTGTSYEQYS.

The chain couples TRBV6-5 to TRBJ2-2; TRBD2 agrees at 9 bases. Looked up from germline, CDR1 is MNHEY and CDR2 is SVGAGI. The CDR3 is 15 residues long. V was pared by 5 bases and J by 6 bases, with 7 bases of the junction left unmatched. In DNA, the CDR3 is TGTGCCAGCAGTCGTATAGCGGGAGTGGCCGGGGAGCTGTTTTTT. Translation gives CASSRIAGVAGELFF.